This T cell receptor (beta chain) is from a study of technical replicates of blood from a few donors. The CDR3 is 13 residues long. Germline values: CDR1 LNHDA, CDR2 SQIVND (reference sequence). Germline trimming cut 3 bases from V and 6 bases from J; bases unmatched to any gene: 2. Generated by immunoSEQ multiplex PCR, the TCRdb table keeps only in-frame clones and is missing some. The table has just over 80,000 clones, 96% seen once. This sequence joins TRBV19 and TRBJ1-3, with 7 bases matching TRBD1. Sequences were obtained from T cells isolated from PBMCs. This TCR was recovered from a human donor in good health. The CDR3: CASSMQGENTIYF. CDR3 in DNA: TGTGCCAGTAGTATGCAGGGGGAAAACACCATATATTTT.